The clone carrying this T cell receptor (beta chain) came up many times. Its antigen remains unidentified. Breast cancer patients provided tissue from their axillary draining lymph nodes. TCRdb called the multiplex PCR reads again in MiXCR, with one record for every CDR3 protein. Here the sample spans more than 80,000 distinct CDR3 sequences, around 30% being singletons. These data are taken from a study of breast tumors, draining lymph nodes, adjacent tissues. From germline, CDR1 is MDHEN and CDR2 SYDVKM. CDR3 length equals 14 residues. Losses at the gene ends were 8 bases for V and 8 bases for J; bases not matched to a gene: 13. Points from the study as a whole: Luminal-like breast cancer showed significantly greater tumor-nontumor repertoire similarity than basal-like breast cancer did. The lymph node origin of tumor T cells was framed as consistent with a hypothesis, not demonstrated. Tumor repertoires ranked between lymph nodes and nontumor tissue in diversity, with V and J gene preferences.

The receptor was isolated from a female donor with breast cancer. Some clones in this sample may be carry-over from other donors' samples. The J gene is TRBJ1-2, the V gene TRBV28; 8 bases are a match to TRBD1. Sample: axillary lymph node tissue. The CDR3 protein is CASAPGQVRGGYTF. The CDR3 DNA is TGTGCCAGCGCTCCGGGACAGGTGAGAGGAGGCTACACCTTC.